This TCR beta chain was sequenced during a study of T cells in Graves' hyperthyroidism and ophthalmopathy. Germline assignment: CDR1 LNHDA and CDR2 SQIVND (reference sequence). Trimming stripped 7 bases from V and 3 bases from J, with 21 bases between. This CDR3 is built from 16 residues. The source material, RNA transcripts, was used to amplify TCR beta CDR3 regions. With the HTBI primer set, the TCR CDR3 went through a first round of RT-PCR. Using its own MiXCR run on the multiplex PCR reads, TCRdb lists one record per CDR3 protein. The sample records 700,000 or so distinct CDR3 sequences, more than 12% being singletons.

The V and J genes are TRBV19 and TRBJ1-2, with D tentatively TRBD1 (6 bases). This clonotype was sampled from a woman aged 45 to 65 with Graves' ophthalmopathy. Specimen: blood. CDR3 region: CASTNPLVGGYYGYTF. The CDR3 DNA reads as TGTGCCAGTACTAATCCCCTCGTTGGGGGCTACTATGGCTACACCTTC.